This T cell receptor (beta chain) was profiled in a study of molecular identifiers for immune sequencing clone quantification. As for the study in general: Across replicate runs, RNA obtained from about 21,000 or 97,000 naive CD8 cells was divided into five, with four undergoing sequencing. General study findings and limits: Shared barcodes on identical TCR molecules could underestimate the sizes of highly expanded clones. Whereas clones above 20 RNA copies held under 1% of naive-cell molecules, they held over 98% of effector molecules.

TCRdb recomputed calls from the PCR reads with MiXCR, one row per CDR3 protein. The repertoire holds 2,300 or so distinct CDR3 sequences, with 24% as singletons. Sorting captured naive CD8 T cells as CD8+CD4-CCR7+CD45RA+. In this sample, this clonotype is medium-sized. What it binds is not known. V dropped 4 bases and J dropped 8; count of bases not matched to a gene: 8. Per the germline V gene, CDR1 is KGHDR and CDR2 is SFDVKD. This CDR3 region has 15 residues. The sample consisted of naive CD8+ T cells from blood, with Jurkat cell RNA spiked in. Subset of the sample: FACS-sorted CD8+CD4-CCR7+CD45RA+ naive T cells. This receptor was obtained from a human donor in good health. Some libraries in this study had Jurkat cell RNA spiked in. The V call is TRBV24-1, the J call TRBJ2-2, with 8 bases fitting TRBD2. CDR3 DNA sequence: TGTGCCACCAGTGACGAAATAGCGGGATTAGGGGAGCTGTTTTTT. Translation gives CATSDEIAGLGELFF.